Reported below is one T cell receptor (beta chain). This sample is drawn from a study of blood T cell repertoires in COVID-19. Study-level background: The United States, Italy and Spain provided the acute and convalescent COVID-19 samples. T cells, B-cell-depleted T cells, or PBMCs supplied cDNA or gDNA.

Original data processing: How many nucleated cells were present was estimated from reference gene primer amplification. TCRdb keeps only in-frame clones here, not all; method: immunoSEQ multiplex PCR. D and trimming come from the DNA, and the V and J calls and clone size come from that table. This sample has 150,000 to 200,000 clones; about 80% occur once, and the top ten carry roughly 2.6%. The CDR3 has 11 amino acids. In germline, CDR1 is SQVTM, CDR2 ANQGSEA. The V and J ends lost 7 bases and 6 bases respectively, with 13 bases between them. The clonotype was recovered from a human donor with acute or convalescent COVID-19. The donor label of this sample is uncertain. This chain links TRBV29-1 with TRBJ2-7; D might be TRBD1 (6 bases). The sample consisted of peripheral blood. The CDR3 coding sequence is TGCAGCGCCTGGGACAATACCGAGCAGTACTTC. It encodes CSAWDNTEQYF.